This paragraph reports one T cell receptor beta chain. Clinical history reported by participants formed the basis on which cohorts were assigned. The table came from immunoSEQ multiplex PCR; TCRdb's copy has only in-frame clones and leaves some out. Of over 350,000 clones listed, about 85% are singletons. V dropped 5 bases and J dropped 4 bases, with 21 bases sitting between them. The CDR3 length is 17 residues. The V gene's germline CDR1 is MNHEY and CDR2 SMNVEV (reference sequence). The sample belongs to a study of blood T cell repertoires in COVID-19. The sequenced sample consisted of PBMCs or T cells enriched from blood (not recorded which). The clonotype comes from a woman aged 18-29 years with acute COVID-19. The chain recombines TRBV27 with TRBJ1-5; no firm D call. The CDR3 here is CASSTIRGRTDNQPQHF. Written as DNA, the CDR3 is TGTGCCAGCAGTACCATCAGAGGCAGAACTGATAATCAGCCCCAGCATTTT.